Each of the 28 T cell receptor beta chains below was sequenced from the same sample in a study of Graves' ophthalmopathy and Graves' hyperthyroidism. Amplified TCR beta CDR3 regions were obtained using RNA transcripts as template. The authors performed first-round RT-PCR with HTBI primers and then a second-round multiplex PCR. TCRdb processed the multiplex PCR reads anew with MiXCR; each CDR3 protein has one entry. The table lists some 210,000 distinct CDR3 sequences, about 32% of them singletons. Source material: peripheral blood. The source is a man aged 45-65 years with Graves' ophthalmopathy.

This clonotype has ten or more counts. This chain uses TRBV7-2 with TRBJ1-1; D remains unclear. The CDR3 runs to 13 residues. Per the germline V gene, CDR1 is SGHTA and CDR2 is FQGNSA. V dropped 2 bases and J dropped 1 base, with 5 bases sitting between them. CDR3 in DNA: TGTGCCAGCAGCTTATTCCCGAACACTGAAGCTTTCTTT. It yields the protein CASSLFPNTEAFF.

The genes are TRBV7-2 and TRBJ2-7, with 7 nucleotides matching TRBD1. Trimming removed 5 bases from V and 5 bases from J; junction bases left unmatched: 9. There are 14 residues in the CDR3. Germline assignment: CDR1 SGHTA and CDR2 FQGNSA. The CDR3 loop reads CASSPSTGTNEQYF. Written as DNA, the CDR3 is TGTGCCAGCAGCCCTTCGACAGGGACCAACGAGCAGTACTTC.

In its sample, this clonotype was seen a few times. The CDR3 DNA reads TGTGCCAGCAGTTTAGGGGTCCCGCTGAACACTGAAGCTTTCTTT. Its protein product is CASSLGVPLNTEAFF. The chain carries TRBV27 and TRBJ1-1; D is unresolved. CDR3 size: 15 residues. CDR1 and CDR2 (germline): MNHEY, SMNVEV (reference sequence). Trimming removed 2 bases at V and 0 bases at J, with 10 bases between.

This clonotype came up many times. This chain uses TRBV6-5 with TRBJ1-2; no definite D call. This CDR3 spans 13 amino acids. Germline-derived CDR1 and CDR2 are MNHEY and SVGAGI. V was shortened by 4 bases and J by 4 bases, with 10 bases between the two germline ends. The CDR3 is CASSSEPLYGYTF. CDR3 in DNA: TGTGCCAGCAGTTCTGAGCCGCTCTATGGCTACACCTTC.

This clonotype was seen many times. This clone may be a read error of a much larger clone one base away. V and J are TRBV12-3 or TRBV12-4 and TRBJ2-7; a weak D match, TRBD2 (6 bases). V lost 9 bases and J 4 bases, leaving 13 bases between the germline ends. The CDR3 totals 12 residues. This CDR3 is CASPGLNYEQYF. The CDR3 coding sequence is TGTGCCAGTCCGGGACTTAATTACGAGCAGTACTTC.

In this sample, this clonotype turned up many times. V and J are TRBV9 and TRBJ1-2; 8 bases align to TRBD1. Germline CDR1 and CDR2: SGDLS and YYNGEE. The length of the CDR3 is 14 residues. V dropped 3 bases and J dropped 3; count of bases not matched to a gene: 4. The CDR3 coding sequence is TGTGCCAGCAGCGCCCCGGGACAGGACTATGGCTACACCTTC. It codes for CASSAPGQDYGYTF.

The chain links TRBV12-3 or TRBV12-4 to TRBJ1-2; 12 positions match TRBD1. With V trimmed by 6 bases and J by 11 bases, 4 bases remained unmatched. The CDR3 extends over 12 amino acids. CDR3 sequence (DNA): TGTGCCAGCAGGCCGGGACAGGGGGCTTACACCTTC. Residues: CASRPGQGAYTF.

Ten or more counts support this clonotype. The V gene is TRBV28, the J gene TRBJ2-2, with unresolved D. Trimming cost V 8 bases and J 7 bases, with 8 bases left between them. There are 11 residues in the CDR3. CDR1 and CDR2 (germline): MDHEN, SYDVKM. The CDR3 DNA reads TGTGCCAGCGGTATTTACGGGGAGCTGTTTTTT. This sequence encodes CASGIYGELFF.

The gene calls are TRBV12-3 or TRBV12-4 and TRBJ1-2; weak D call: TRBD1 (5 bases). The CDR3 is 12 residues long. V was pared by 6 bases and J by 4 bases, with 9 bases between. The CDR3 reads CASRLDSYGYTF. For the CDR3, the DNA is TGTGCCAGCAGGCTAGACAGCTATGGCTACACCTTC.

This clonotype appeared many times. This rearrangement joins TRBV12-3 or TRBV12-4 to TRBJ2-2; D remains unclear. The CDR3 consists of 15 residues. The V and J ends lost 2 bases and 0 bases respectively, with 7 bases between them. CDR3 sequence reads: CASSLSTTNTGELFF. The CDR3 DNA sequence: TGTGCCAGCAGTTTATCCACAACGAACACCGGGGAGCTGTTTTTT.

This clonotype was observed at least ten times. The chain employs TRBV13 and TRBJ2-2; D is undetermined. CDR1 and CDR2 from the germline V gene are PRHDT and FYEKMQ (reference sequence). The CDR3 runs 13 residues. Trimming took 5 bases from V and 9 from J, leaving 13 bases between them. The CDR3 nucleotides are TGTGCCAGCAGCACACGGAGTACGAGGGAGCTGTTTTTT. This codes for CASSTRSTRELFF.

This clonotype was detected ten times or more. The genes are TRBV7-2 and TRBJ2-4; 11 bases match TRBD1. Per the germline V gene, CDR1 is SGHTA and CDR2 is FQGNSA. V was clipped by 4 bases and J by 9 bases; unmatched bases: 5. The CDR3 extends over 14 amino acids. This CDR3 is CASSSDRGPLIQYF. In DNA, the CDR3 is TGTGCCAGCAGCTCGGACAGGGGGCCTCTCATTCAGTACTTC.

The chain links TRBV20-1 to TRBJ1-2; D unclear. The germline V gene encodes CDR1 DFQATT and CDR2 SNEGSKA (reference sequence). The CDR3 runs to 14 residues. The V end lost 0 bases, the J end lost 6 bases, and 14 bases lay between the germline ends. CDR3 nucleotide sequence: TGCAGTGCTAGAGATGTGGGCCACTTCAATGGCTACACCTTC. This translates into CSARDVGHFNGYTF.

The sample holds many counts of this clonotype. The CDR3 coding sequence is TGCACCGCCCGAACGGGGTACCAAGAGACCCAGTACTTC. Translating gives CTARTGYQETQYF. The rearrangement joins TRBV20-1 to TRBJ2-5; possible D gene TRBD2, 5 bases. This CDR3 has 13 residues. CDR1 and CDR2 from the germline V gene are DFQATT and SNEGSKA (reference sequence).

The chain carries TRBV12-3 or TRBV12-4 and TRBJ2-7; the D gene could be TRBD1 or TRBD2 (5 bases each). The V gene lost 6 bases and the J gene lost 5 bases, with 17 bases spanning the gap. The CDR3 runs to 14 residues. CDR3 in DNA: TGTGCCAGCAGACCGGGACGGAGGTATAACGAGCAGTACTTC. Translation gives CASRPGRRYNEQYF.

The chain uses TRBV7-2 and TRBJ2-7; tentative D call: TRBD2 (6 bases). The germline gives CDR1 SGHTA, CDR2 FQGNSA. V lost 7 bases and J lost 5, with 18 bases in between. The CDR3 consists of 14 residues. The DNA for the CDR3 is TGTGCCAGCAACCGGCCCGGGGGAAGCAACGAGCAGTACTTC. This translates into CASNRPGGSNEQYF.

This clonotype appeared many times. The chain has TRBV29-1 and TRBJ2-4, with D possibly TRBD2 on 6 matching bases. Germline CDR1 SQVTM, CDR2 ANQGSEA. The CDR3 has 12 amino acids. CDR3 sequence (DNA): TGCAACCCGCGGGGAGCCAAAAACATTCAGTACTTC. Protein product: CNPRGAKNIQYF.

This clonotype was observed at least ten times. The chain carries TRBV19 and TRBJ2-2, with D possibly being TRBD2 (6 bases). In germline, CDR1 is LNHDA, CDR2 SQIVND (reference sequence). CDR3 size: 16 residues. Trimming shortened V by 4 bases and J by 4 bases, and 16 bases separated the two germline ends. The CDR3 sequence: CASSTPGLVGTGELFF. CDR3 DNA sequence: TGTGCCAGTAGTACCCCGGGACTGGTCGGCACCGGGGAGCTGTTTTTT.

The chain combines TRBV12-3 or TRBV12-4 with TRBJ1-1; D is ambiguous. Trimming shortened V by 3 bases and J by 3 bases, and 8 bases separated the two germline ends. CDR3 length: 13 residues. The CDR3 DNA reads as TGTGCCAGCAGTTTCGCAGGCTACACTGAAGCTTTCTTT. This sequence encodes CASSFAGYTEAFF.

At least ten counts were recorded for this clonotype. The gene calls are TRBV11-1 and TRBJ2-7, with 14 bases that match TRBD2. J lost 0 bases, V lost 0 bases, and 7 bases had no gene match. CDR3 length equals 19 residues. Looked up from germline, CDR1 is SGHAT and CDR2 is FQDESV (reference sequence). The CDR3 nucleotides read TGTGCCAGCAGCTTAGCTATCGGACTAGCGGGAGGCCGCTCCTACGAGCAGTACTTC. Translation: CASSLAIGLAGGRSYEQYF.

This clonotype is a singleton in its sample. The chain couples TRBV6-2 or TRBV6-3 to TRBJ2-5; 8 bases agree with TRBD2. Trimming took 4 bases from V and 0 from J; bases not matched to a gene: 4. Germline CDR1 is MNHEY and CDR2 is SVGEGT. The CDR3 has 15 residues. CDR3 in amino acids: CASSSQREYQETQYF. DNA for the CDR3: TGTGCCAGCAGTTCCCAGCGGGAGTACCAAGAGACCCAGTACTTC.

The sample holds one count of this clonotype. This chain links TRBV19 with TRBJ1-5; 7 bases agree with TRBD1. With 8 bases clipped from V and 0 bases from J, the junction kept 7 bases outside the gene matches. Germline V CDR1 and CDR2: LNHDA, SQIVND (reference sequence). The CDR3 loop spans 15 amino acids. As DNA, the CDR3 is TGTGCCAGTGGAATGACAGGGAATAGCAATCAGCCCCAGCATTTT. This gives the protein CASGMTGNSNQPQHF.

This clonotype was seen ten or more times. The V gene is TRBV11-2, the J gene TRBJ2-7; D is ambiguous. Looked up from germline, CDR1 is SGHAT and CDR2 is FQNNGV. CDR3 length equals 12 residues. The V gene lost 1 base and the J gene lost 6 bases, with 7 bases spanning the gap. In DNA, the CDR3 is TGTGCCAGCAGCTTAGCGGCAGCCGAGCAGTACTTC. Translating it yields CASSLAAAEQYF. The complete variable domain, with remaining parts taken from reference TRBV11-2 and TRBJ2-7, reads EAGVAQSPRYKIIEKRQSVAFWCNPISGHATLYWYQQILGQGPKLLIQFQNNGVVDDSQLPKDRFSAERLKGVDSTLKIQPAKLEDSAVYLCASSLAAAEQYFGPGTRLTVT.

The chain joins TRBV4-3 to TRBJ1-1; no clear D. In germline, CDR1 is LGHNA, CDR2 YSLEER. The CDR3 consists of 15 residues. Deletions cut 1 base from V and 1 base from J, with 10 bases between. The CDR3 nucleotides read TGCGCCAGCAGCCAAGGGGGTCTTCGGAACACTGAAGCTTTCTTT. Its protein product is CASSQGGLRNTEAFF.

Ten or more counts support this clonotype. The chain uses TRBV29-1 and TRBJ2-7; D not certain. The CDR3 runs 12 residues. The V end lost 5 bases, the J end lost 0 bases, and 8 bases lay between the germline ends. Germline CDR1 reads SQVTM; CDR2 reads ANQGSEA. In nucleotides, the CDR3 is TGCAGCGTTCGAGACCACTCCTACGAGCAGTACTTC. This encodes CSVRDHSYEQYF.

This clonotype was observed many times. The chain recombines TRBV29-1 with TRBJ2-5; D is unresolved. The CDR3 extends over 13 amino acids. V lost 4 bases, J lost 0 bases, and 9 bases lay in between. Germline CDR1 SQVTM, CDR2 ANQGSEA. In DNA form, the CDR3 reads TGCAGCGTTGTTTGGGCAGACCAAGAGACCCAGTACTTC. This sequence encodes CSVVWADQETQYF.

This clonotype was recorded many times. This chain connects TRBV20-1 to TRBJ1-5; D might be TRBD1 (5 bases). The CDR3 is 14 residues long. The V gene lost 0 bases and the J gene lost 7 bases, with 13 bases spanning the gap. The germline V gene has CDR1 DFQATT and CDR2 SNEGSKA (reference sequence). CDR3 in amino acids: CSAREGGGSQPQHF. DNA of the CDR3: TGCAGTGCTAGAGAGGGGGGGGGGAGCCAGCCCCAGCATTTT.

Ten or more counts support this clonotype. The CDR3 loop reads CASTATGLYGYTF. Here the CDR3 DNA reads TGTGCCAGCACCGCGACAGGGTTGTATGGCTACACCTTC. The V and J genes are TRBV12-3 or TRBV12-4 and TRBJ1-2, with 7 nucleotides matching TRBD1. This CDR3 is 13 amino acids long. V gave up 7 bases and J gave up 5 bases; unmatched junction bases: 7.